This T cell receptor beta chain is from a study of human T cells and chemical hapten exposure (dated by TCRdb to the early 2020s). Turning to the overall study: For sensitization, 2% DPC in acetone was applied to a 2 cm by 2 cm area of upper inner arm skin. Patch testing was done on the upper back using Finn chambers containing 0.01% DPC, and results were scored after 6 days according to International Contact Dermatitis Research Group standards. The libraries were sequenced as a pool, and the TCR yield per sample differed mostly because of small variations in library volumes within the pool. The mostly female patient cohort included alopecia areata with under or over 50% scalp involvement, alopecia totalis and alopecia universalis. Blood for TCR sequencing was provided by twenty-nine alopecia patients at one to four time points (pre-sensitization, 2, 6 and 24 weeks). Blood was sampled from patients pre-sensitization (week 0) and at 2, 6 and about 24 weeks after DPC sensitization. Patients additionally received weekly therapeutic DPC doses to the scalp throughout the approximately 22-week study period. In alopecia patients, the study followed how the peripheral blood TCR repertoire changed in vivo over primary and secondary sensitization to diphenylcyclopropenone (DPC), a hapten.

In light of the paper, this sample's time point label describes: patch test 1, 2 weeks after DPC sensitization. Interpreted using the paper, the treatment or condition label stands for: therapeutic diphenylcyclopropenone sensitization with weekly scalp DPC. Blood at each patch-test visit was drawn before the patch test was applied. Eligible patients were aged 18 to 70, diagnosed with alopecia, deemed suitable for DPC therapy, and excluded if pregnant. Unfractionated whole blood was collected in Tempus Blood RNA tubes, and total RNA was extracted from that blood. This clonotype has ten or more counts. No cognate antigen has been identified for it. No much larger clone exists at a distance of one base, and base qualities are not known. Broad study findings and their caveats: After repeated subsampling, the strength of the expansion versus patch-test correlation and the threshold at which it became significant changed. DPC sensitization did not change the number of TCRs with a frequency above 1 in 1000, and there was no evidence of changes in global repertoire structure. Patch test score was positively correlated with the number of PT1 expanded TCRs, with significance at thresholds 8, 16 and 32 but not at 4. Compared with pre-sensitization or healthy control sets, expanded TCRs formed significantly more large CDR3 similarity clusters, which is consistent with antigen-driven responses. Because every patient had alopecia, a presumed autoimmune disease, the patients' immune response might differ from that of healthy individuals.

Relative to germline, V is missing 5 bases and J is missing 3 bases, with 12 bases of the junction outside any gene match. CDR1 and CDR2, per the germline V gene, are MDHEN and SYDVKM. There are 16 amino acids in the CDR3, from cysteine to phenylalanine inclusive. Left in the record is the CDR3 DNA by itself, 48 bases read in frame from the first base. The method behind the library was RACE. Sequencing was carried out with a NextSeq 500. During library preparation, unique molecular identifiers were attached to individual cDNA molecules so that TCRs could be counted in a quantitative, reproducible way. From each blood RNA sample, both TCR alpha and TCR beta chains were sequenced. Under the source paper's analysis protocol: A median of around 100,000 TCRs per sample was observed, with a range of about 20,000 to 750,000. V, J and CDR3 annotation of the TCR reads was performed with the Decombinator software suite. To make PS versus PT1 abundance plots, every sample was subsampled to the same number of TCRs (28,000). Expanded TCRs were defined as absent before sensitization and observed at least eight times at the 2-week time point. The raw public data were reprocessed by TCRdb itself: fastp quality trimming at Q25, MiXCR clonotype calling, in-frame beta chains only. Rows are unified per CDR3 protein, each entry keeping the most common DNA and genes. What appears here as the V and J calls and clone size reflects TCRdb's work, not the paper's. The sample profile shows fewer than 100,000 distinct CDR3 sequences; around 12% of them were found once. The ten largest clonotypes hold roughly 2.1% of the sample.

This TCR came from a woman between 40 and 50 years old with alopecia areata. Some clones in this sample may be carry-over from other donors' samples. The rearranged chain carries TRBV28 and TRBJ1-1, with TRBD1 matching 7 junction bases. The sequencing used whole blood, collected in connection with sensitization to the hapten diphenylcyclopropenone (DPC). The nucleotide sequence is TGTGCCAGCAGTCCTTCCCCGACAGGGTCGTACACTGAAGCTTTCTTT. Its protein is CASSPSPTGSYTEAFF. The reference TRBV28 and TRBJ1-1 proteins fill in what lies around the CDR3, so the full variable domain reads DVKVTQSSRYLVKRTGEKVFLECVQDMDHENMFWYRQDPGLGLRLIYFSYDVKMKEKGDIPEGYSVSREKKERFSLILESASTNQTSMYLCASSPSPTGSYTEAFFGQGTRLTVV.